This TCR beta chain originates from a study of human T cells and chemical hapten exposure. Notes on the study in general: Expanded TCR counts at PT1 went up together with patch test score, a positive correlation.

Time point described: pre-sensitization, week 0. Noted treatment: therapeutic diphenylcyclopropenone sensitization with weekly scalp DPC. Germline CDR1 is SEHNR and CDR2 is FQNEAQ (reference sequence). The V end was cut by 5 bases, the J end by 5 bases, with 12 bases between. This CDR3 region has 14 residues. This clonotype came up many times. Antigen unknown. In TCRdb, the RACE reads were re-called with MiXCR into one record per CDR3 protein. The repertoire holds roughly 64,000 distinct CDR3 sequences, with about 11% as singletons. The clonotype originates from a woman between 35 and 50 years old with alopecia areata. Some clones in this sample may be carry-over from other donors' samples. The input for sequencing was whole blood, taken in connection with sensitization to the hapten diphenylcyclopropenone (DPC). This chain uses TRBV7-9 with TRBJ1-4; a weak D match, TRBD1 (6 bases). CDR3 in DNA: TGTGCCAGCAGCCAAGGACAGACAAATGAAAAACTGTTTTTT. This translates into CASSQGQTNEKLFF.